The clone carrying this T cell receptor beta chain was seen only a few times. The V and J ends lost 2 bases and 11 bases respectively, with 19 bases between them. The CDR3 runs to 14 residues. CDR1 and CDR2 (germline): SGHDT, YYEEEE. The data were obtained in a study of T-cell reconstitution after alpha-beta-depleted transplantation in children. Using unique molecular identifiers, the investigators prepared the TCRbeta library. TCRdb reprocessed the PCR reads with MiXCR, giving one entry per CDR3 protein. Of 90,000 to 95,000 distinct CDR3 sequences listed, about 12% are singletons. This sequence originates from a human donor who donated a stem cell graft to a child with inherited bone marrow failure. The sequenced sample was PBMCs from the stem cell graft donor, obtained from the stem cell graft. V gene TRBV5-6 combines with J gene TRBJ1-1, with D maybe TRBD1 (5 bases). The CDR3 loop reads CASSLVFRADMAFF. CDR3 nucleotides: TGTGCCAGCAGCTTAGTATTCCGGGCGGACATGGCTTTCTTT. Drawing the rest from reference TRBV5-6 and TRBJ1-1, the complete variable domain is DAGVTQSPTHLIKTRGQQVTLRCSPKSGHDTVSWYQQALGQGPQFIFQYYEEEERQRGNFPDRFSGHQFPNYSSELNVNALLLGDSALYLCASSLVFRADMAFFGQGTRLTVV.